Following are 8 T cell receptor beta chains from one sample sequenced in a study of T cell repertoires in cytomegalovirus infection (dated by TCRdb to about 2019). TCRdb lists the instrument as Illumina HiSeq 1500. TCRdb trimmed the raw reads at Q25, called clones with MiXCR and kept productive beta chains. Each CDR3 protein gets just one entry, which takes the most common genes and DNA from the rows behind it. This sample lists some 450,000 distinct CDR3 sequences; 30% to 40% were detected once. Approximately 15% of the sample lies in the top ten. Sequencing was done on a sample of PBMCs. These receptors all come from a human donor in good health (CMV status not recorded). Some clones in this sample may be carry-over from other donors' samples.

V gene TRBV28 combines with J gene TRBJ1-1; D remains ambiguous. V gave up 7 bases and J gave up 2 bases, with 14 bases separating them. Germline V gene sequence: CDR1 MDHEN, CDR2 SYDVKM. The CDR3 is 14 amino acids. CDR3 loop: CASTIGGFNTEAFF. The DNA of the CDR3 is TGTGCCAGCACGATAGGAGGTTTTAACACTGAAGCTTTCTTT.

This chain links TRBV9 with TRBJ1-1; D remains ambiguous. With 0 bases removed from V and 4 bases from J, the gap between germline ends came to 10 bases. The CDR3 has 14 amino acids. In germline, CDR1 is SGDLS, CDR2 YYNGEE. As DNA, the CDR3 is TGTGCCAGCAGCGTAGAAGGGTATGGCACTGAAGCTTTCTTT. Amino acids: CASSVEGYGTEAFF.

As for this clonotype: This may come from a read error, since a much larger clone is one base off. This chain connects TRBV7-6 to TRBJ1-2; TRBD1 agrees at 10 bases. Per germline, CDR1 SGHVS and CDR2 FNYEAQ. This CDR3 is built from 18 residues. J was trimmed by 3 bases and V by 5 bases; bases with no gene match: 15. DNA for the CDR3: TGTGCCAGCAGCACTCCCCCGAAGGACAGGGGGGCCTACTATGGCTACACCTTC. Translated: CASSTPPKDRGAYYGYTF.

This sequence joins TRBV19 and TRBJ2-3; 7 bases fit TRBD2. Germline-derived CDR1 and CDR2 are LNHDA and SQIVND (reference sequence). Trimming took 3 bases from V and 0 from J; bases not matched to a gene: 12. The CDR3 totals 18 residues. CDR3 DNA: TGTGCCAGTAGTATCCCGGGACTACCGAAACCAAGCACAGATACGCAGTATTTT. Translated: CASSIPGLPKPSTDTQYF.

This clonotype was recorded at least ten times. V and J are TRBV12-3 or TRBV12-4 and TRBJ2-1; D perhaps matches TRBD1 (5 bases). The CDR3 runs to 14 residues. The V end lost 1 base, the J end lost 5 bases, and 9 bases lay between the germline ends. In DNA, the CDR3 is TGTGCCAGCAGTTTAGTCCTAGGGGACAATGAGCAGTTCTTC. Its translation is CASSLVLGDNEQFF.

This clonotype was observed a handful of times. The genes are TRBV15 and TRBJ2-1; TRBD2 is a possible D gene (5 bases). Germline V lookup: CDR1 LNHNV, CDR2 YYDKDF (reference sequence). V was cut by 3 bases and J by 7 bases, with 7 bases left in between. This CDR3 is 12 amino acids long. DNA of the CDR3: TGTGCCACCAGCAGTACGGGGAATGAGCAGTTCTTC. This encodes CATSSTGNEQFF.

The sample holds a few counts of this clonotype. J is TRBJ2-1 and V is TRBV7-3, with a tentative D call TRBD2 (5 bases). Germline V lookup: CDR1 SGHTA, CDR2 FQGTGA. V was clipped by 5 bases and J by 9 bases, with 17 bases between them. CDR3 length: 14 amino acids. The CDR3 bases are TGTGCCAGCAGCCCCTCGAGGGTTGCTAGTGAGCAGTTCTTC. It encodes CASSPSRVASEQFF. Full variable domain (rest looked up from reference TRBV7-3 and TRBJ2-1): GAGVSQTPSNKVTEKGKYVELRCDPISGHTALYWYRQSLGQGPEFLIYFQGTGAADDSGLPNDRFFAVRPEGSVSTLKIQRTERGDSAVYLCASSPSRVASEQFFGPGTRLTVL.

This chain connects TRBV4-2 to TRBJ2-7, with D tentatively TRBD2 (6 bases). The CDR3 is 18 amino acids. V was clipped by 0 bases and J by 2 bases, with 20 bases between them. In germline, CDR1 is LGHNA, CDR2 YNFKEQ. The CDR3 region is CASSQEIGGTTVTYEQYF. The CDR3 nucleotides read TGTGCCAGCAGCCAAGAAATCGGGGGTACGACAGTAACCTACGAGCAGTACTTC.